This is a list of T cell receptor beta chains from one sample in a study of blood T cell repertoires in COVID-19. Assay used: immunoSEQ multiplex PCR; TCRdb lists only in-frame clones, some missing. The data hold around 300,000 clones, with 89% observed a single time. The sequencing input was PBMCs or T cells enriched from blood (not recorded which). The receptors shown here come from a woman in her 30s who had recovered from COVID-19. Both conserved end residues are part of each CDR3. D genes are given only for firm matches. Clone size is stated in some rows and not others, as once, few, many or a class when expanded.

.	TRBD1	TRBJ1-4	TRBV4-1	TGCGCCAGCAGCCAGGGGGACAGTGCAACTAATGAAAAACTGTTTTTT	CASSQGDSATNEKLFF
.	.	TRBJ1-5	TRBV30	TGTGCCTGGAGCCCCACTTCGAGCCAGCCCCAGCATTTT	CAWSPTSSQPQHF
.	.	TRBJ1-4	TRBV7-9	TGTGCCAGCAGGTTTACGCAGGGGACGGAAAAACTGTTTTTT	CASRFTQGTEKLFF
.	TRBD2	TRBJ2-1	TRBV7-9	TGTGCCAGCAGCCCGAAGTCGACTAGCGGCCTCTACAATGAGCAGTTCTTC	CASSPKSTSGLYNEQFF
.	.	TRBJ2-1	TRBV5-1	TGCGCCAGCAGGGAGTCGTTCGCCTACAATGAGCAGTTCTTC	CASRESFAYNEQFF
.	TRBD2	TRBJ2-7	TRBV10-3	TGTGCCATCCTGACTAGCGGATCCTACGAGCAGTACTTC	CAILTSGSYEQYF
.	TRBD1	TRBJ1-1	TRBV6-5	TGTGCCAGCAGTTACTCCATCCAGGGGGCGGTCACTGAAGCTTTCTTT	CASSYSIQGAVTEAFF
.	.	TRBJ2-7	TRBV19	TGTGCCAGTACCCCAGACCGTGCCGGGTCCTCCGAGCAGTACTTC	CASTPDRAGSSEQYF
.	.	TRBJ2-6	TRBV5-1	TGCGCCAGCAGCTTGGGGAGAGTCCTGACTTTC	CASSLGRVLTF
.	.	TRBJ1-1	TRBV14	TGTGCCAGCAGCTACTACGGGGAATACACTGAAGCTTTCTTT	CASSYYGEYTEAFF
few	.	TRBJ1-2	TRBV6-5	TGTGCCAGCAGTTACTCCTTCGGAGGGTCTTCGTATGGCTACACCTTC	CASSYSFGGSSYGYTF
.	TRBD1	TRBJ1-5	TRBV27	TGTGCCAGCATGCCTTTACCGGGACAGGGTACCCAGCCCCAGCATTTT	CASMPLPGQGTQPQHF
.	.	TRBJ1-2	TRBV4-2	TGTGCCAGCAGCCAAGATTTTACTGGGTTGGGGAGGGCTAATGGCTACACCTTC	CASSQDFTGLGRANGYTF
.	TRBD1	TRBJ1-1	TRBV6-2/TRBV6-3	TGTGCCAGCAGTCAGGACAGGGTGGGGACCATGAACACTGAAGCTTTCTTT	CASSQDRVGTMNTEAFF
.	.	TRBJ2-1	TRBV24-1	TGTGCCACCAGTGACCCCGACAATGAGCAGTTCTTC	CATSDPDNEQFF
.	.	TRBJ1-4	TRBV5-1	TGCGCCAGCAGCGCCTTCTCGTGGGGAGGAACTAATGAAAAACTGTTTTTT	CASSAFSWGGTNEKLFF
.	TRBD2	TRBJ2-7	TRBV5-8	TGTGCCAGCAGCCCCCTTTTCCAGAGACTAGCGGGCGGGGACTACGAGCAGTACTTC	CASSPLFQRLAGGDYEQYF
.	.	TRBJ1-5	TRBV19	TGTGCCAGTAGTCCGAGGCAGCGCAATCAGCCCCAGCATTTT	CASSPRQRNQPQHF
.	.	TRBJ1-3	TRBV19	TGTGCCAGTAGTAGTGGCAGGTTGATGGGCACCATATATTTT	CASSSGRLMGTIYF
.	.	TRBJ1-3	TRBV5-1	TGCGCCAGCAGCTTGTCGGGGGATTGGGGAAACACCATATATTTT	CASSLSGDWGNTIYF
.	TRBD2	TRBJ2-5	TRBV27	TGTGCCAGCAGTCCGAGCGGGAGGAGGCGGGAGACCCAGTACTTC	CASSPSGRRRETQYF
.	TRBD1	TRBJ2-4	TRBV4-3	TGCGCCAGCAGCCATAGGACAGGGGCCGATTTCCCCAAAAACATTCAGTACTTC	CASSHRTGADFPKNIQYF
.	TRBD2	TRBJ2-7	TRBV3-1/TRBV3-2	TGTGCCAGCAGCCAAGATCCACTAGCGGGGATCTACGAGCAGTACTTC	CASSQDPLAGIYEQYF
.	TRBD2	TRBJ2-1	TRBV5-4	TGTGCCAGCAGCTTGGCCCGACTAGCGGGGATCGATGAGCAGTTCTTC	CASSLARLAGIDEQFF
.	TRBD2	TRBJ2-7	TRBV13	TGTGCCAGCAGATTAGGGCTAGCGGGGGGTTGGGACGAGCAGTACTTC	CASRLGLAGGWDEQYF
.	.	TRBJ1-5	TRBV18	TGTGCCAGCTCACCACAGGGGCCCAATCAGCCCCAGCATTTT	CASSPQGPNQPQHF
.	.	TRBJ2-5	TRBV6-2/TRBV6-3	TGTGCCAGCAGCCGAGGGTACCAAGAGACCCAGTACTTC	CASSRGYQETQYF
.	.	TRBJ1-6	TRBV5-6	TGTGCCAGCAGCTTCGGGACTTCTAATTCACCCCTCCACTTT	CASSFGTSNSPLHF
.	TRBD1	TRBJ1-4	TRBV7-9	TGTGCCAGCAGCTTCGGACAGGGACGAAATGAAAAACTGTTTTTT	CASSFGQGRNEKLFF
.	.	TRBJ1-5	TRBV12-1	TGTGCCAGCAGCTTTCGGTCGCGGGGCCCAAGGCCCCAGCATTTT	CASSFRSRGPRPQHF
once	TRBD2	TRBJ2-3	TRBV15	TGTGCCACCAGCAGAGCTAGCGGGTTAGACACAGATACGCAGTATTTT	CATSRASGLDTDTQYF
.	.	TRBJ2-2	TRBV6-2/TRBV6-3	TGTGCCAGCAGTTTCCTAAAAGCGTCCGGGGAGCTGTTTTTT	CASSFLKASGELFF
.	.	TRBJ1-1	TRBV27	TGTGCCAGCAGTCCCTCGCGGGTGAACACTGAAGCTTTCTTT	CASSPSRVNTEAFF
.	.	TRBJ1-3	TRBV10-3	TGTGCCATCAGTGGAGGACTGAACTCTGGAAACACCATATATTTT	CAISGGLNSGNTIYF
.	.	TRBJ1-3	TRBV28	TGTGCCAGCAGTTTAAGGACAGACTCTGGAAACACCATATATTTT	CASSLRTDSGNTIYF
.	TRBD1	TRBJ2-2	TRBV7-2	TGTGCCAGCAGCTTGGGACAGGTGGGAACCGGGGAGCTGTTTTTT	CASSLGQVGTGELFF
.	.	TRBJ1-2	TRBV18	TGTGCCAGCTCACCCGGACATGGCCGGGAGGGGCGAGGCTACACCTTC	CASSPGHGREGRGYTF
.	TRBD1	TRBJ1-5	TRBV30	TGTGCCTGGAGTGTATCGGGACAGGGACTACAGCCCCAGCATTTT	CAWSVSGQGLQPQHF
.	.	TRBJ2-3	TRBV6-4	TGTGCCAGCAGTGTGACAGGCTCTAGCACAGATACGCAGTATTTT	CASSVTGSSTDTQYF
.	TRBD2	TRBJ2-1	TRBV14	TGTGCCAGCAGCCCCGGGACTAGCGGTTACAATGAGCAGTTCTTC	CASSPGTSGYNEQFF
.	.	TRBJ2-5	TRBV18	TGTGCCAGCTCACCACTAGACAGAGCCCAAGAGACCCAGTACTTC	CASSPLDRAQETQYF
once	.	TRBJ1-1	TRBV9	TGTGCCAGCAGCGTAGGACCAGGACAGCCGAACACTGAAGCTTTCTTT	CASSVGPGQPNTEAFF
once	.	TRBJ1-2	TRBV27	TGTGCCCACCGGTGGGGCTACACCTTC	CAHRWGYTF
once	.	TRBJ1-5	TRBV19	TGTGCCAGTAGTATGGGAGGGATACGTCAGCCCCAGCATTTT	CASSMGGIRQPQHF
.	TRBD1	TRBJ2-7	TRBV27	TGTGCCAGCAGTTTCTCATCAGGGGGCTACGAGCAGTACTTC	CASSFSSGGYEQYF
.	.	TRBJ2-7	TRBV7-2	TGTGCCAGCAGCCTACTGACTAGGAGAGACGCGGCTTCTGGCTACGAGCAGTACTTC	CASSLLTRRDAASGYEQYF
.	.	TRBJ2-3	TRBV11-2	TGTGCCAGCAGCTTAGGGAGAAGTGTAGATACGCAGTATTTT	CASSLGRSVDTQYF
.	.	TRBJ1-1	TRBV2	TGTGCCAGCAGTTTAGCCAGCGGGGTTGTCTTT	CASSLASGVVF
.	TRBD1	TRBJ1-2	TRBV28	TGTGCCAGTCGTACAGGGGGCGCCTATGGCTACACCTTC	CASRTGGAYGYTF
once	TRBD2	TRBJ2-3	TRBV18	TGTGCCAGCTCACCGGGGACTAGTCGGGATACGCAGTATTTT	CASSPGTSRDTQYF
.	.	TRBJ2-3	TRBV12-3/TRBV12-4	TGTGCCAGCAGGCCCGAGGGAGATACGCAGTATTTT	CASRPEGDTQYF